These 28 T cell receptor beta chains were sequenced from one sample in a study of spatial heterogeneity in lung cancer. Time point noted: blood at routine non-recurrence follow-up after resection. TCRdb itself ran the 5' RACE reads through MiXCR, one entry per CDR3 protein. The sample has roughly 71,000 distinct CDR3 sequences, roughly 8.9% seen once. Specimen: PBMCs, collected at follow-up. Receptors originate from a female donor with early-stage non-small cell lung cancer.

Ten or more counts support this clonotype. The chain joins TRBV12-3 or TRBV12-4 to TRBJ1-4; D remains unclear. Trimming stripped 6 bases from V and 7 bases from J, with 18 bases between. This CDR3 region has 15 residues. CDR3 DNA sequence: TGTGCCAGCAGCACGACATCCCCGATGGGTGAAAAACTGTTTTTT. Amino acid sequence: CASSTTSPMGEKLFF.

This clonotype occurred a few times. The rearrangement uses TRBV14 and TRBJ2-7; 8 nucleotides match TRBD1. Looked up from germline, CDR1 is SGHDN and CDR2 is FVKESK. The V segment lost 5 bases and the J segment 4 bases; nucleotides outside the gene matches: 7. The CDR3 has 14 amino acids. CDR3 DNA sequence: TGTGCCAGCAGCTCCAGGGGGCTGAGATACGAGCAGTACTTC. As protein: CASSSRGLRYEQYF.

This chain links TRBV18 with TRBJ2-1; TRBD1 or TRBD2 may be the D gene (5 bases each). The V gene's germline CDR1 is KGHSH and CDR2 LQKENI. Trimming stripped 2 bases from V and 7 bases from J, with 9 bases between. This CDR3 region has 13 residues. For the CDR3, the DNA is TGTGCCAGCTCACCAGAGTGGGGGAATGAGCAGTTCTTC. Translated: CASSPEWGNEQFF.

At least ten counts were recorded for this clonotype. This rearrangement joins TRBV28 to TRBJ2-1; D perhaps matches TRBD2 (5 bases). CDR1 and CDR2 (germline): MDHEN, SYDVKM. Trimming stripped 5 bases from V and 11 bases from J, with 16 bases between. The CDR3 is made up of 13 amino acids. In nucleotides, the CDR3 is TGTGCCAGCAGTCCCGTCGCGGGCGTAAAGCAGTTCTTC. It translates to CASSPVAGVKQFF. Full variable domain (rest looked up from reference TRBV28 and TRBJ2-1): DVKVTQSSRYLVKRTGEKVFLECVQDMDHENMFWYRQDPGLGLRLIYFSYDVKMKEKGDIPEGYSVSREKKERFSLILESASTNQTSMYLCASSPVAGVKQFFGPGTRLTVL.

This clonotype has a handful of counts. CDR3 region: CASSFPNLYEQYF. The CDR3 DNA is TGTGCCAGCAGCTTCCCAAACCTCTACGAGCAGTACTTC. The V call is TRBV7-2, the J call TRBJ2-7; no clear D gene. The CDR3 extends over 13 amino acids. Trimming cost V 3 bases and J 3 bases, with 9 bases left between them. In germline, CDR1 is SGHTA, CDR2 FQGNSA.

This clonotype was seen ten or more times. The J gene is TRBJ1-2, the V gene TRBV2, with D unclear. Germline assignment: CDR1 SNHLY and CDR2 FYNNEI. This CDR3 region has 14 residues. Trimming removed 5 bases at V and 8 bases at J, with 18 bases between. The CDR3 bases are TGTGCCAGCAGTTCCTCGGGAACATCTCAAGGCTACACCTTC. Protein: CASSSSGTSQGYTF.

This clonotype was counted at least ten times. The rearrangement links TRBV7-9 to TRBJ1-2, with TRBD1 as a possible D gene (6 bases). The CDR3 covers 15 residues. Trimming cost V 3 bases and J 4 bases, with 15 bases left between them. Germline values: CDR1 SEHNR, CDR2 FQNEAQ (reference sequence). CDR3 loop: CASSLDSPTVYGYTF. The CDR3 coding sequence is TGTGCCAGCAGCTTGGACAGTCCAACTGTCTATGGCTACACCTTC.

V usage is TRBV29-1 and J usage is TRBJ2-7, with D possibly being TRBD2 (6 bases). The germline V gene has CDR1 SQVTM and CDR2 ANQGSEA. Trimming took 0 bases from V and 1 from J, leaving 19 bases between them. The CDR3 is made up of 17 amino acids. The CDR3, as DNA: TGCAGCGTTGAAGATAGCGGCACAAACAGGATTTCCTACGAGCAGTACTTC. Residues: CSVEDSGTNRISYEQYF.

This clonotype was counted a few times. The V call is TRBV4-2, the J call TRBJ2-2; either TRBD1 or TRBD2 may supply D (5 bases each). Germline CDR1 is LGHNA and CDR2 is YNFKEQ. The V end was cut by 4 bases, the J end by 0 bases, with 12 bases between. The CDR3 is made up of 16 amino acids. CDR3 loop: CASSLSGTTNTGELFF. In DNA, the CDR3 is TGTGCCAGCAGCCTCTCCGGGACCACGAACACCGGGGAGCTGTTTTTT.

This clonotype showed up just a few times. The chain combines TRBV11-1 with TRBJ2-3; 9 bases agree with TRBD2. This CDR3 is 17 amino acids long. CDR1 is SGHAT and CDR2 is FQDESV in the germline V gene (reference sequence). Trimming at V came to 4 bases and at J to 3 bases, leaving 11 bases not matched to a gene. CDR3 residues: CASSSSRREGRTDTQYF. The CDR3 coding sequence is TGTGCCAGCAGCTCATCGAGGCGGGAGGGCAGGACAGATACGCAGTATTTT.

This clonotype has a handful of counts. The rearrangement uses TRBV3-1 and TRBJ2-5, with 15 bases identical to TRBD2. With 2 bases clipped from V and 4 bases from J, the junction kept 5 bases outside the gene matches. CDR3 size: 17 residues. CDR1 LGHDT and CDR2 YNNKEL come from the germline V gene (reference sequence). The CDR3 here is CASSQPGLAGGTETQYF. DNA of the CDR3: TGTGCCAGCAGCCAACCGGGACTAGCGGGAGGAACAGAGACCCAGTACTTC.

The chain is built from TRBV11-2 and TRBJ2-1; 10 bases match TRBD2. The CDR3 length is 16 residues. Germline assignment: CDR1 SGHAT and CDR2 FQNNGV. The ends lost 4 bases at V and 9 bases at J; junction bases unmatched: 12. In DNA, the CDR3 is TGTGCCAGCAGCTCCCGACTAGCGGGCGTATCGGGTGAGCAGTTCTTC. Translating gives CASSSRLAGVSGEQFF.

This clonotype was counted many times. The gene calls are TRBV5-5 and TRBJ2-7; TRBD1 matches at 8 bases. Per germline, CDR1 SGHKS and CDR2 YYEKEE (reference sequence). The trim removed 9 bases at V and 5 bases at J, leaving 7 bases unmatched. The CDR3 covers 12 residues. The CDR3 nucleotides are TGTGCCACCGAGACAGGGGACAACGAGCAGTACTTC. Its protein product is CATETGDNEQYF.

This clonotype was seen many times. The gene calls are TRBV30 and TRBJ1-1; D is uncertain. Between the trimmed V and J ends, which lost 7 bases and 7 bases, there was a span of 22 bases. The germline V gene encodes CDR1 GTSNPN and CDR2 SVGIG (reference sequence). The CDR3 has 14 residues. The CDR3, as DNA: TGTGCCTCTTATCACCCCTTACGAAAGATTGAAGCTTTCTTT. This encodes CASYHPLRKIEAFF.

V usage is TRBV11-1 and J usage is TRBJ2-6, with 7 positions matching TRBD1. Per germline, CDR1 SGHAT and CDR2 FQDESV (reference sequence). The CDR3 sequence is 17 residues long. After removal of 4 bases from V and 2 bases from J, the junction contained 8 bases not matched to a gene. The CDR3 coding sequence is TGTGCCAGCAGCTCCACAGGGGAATTCGCTGGGGCCAACGTCCTGACTTTC. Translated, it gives CASSSTGEFAGANVLTF. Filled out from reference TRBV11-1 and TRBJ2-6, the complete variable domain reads EAEVAQSPRYKITEKSQAVAFWCDPISGHATLYWYRQILGQGPELLVQFQDESVVDDSQLPKDRFSAERLKGVDSTLKIQPAELGDSAMYLCASSSTGEFAGANVLTFGAGSRLTVL.

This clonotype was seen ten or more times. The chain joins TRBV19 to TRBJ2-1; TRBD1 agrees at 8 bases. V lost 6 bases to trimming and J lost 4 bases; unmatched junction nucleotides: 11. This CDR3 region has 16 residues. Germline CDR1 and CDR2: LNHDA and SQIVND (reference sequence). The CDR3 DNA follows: TGTGCCAGTAGCGGTCTCGACAGGGGCCTATACAATGAGCAGTTCTTC. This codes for CASSGLDRGLYNEQFF.

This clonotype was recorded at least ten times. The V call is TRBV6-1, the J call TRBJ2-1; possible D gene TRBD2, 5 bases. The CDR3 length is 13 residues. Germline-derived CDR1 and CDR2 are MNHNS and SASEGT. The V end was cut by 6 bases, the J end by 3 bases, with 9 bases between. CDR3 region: CASRAGFYNEQFF. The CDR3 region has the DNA TGTGCCAGCAGGGCGGGTTTCTACAATGAGCAGTTCTTC.

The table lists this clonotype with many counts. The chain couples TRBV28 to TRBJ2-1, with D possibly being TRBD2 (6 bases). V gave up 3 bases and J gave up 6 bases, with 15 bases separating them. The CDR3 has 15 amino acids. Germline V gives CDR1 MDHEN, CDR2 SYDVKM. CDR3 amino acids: CASSLGLGGGNEQFF. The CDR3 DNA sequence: TGTGCCAGCAGTTTGGGTCTCGGGGGAGGCAATGAGCAGTTCTTC. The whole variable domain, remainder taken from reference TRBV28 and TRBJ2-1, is DVKVTQSSRYLVKRTGEKVFLECVQDMDHENMFWYRQDPGLGLRLIYFSYDVKMKEKGDIPEGYSVSREKKERFSLILESASTNQTSMYLCASSLGLGGGNEQFFGPGTRLTVL.

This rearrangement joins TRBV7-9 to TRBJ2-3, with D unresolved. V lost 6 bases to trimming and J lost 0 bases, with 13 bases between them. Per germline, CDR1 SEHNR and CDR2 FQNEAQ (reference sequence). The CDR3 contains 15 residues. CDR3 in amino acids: CASRGERPSTDTQYF. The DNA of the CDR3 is TGTGCCAGCAGAGGAGAGAGGCCTAGCACAGATACGCAGTATTTT.

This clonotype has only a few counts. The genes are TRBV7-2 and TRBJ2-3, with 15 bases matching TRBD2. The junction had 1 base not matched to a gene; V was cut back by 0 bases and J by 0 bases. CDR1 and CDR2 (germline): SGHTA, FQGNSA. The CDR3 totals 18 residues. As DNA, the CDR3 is TGTGCCAGCAGCTTAGCAGGACTAGCGGGAGGGAGCACAGATACGCAGTATTTT. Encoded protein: CASSLAGLAGGSTDTQYF. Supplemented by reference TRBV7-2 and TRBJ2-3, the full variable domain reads GAGVSQSPSNKVTEKGKDVELRCDPISGHTALYWYRQSLGQGLEFLIYFQGNSAPDKSGLPSDRFSAERTGGSVSTLTIQRTQQEDSAVYLCASSLAGLAGGSTDTQYFGPGTRLTVL.

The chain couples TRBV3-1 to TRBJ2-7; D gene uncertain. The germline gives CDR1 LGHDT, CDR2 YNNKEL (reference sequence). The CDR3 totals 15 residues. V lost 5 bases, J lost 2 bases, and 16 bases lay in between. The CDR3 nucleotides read TGTGCCAGCAGCTCCTCCCCGACCGCGGCCTACGAGCAGTACTTC. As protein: CASSSSPTAAYEQYF.

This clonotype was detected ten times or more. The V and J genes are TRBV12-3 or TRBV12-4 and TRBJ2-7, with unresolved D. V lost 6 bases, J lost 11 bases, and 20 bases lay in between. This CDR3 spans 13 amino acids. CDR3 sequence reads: CASSLGDLRVKYF. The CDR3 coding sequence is TGTGCCAGCAGCCTCGGAGACCTTCGAGTAAAGTACTTC.

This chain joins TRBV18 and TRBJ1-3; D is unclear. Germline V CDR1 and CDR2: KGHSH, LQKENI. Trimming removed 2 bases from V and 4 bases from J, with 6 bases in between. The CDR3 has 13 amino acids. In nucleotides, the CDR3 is TGTGCCAGCTCACCAGAAGGGGGAAACACCATATATTTT. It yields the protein CASSPEGGNTIYF.

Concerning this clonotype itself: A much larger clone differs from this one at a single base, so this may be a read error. The CDR3 protein is CVSSASGTSGTDTQYF. CDR3 in DNA: TGTGTCAGCAGCGCCTCCGGGACTAGCGGCACAGATACGCAGTATTTT. V and J are TRBV7-8 and TRBJ2-3, with 10 positions matching TRBD2. This CDR3 region has 16 residues. Germline V gene data show CDR1 as SGHVS and CDR2 as FQNEAQ.

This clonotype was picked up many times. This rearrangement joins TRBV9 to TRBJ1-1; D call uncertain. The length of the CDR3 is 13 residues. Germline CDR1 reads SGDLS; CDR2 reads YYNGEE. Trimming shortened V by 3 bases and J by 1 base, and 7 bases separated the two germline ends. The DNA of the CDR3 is TGTGCCAGCAGCGGCCACCCGAACACTGAAGCTTTCTTT. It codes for CASSGHPNTEAFF.

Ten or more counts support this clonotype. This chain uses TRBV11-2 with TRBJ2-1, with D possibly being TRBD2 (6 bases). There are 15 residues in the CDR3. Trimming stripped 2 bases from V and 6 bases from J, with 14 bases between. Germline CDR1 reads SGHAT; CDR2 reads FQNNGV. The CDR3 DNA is TGTGCCAGCAGCTTATTGGCTAGCGCTCCCAATGAGCAGTTCTTC. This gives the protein CASSLLASAPNEQFF. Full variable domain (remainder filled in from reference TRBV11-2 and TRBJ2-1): EAGVAQSPRYKIIEKRQSVAFWCNPISGHATLYWYQQILGQGPKLLIQFQNNGVVDDSQLPKDRFSAERLKGVDSTLKIQPAKLEDSAVYLCASSLLASAPNEQFFGPGTRLTVL.

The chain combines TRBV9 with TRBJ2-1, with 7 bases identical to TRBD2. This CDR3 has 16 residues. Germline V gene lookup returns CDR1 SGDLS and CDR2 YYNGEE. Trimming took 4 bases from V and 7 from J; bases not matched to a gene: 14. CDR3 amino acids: CASSPPGLQGINEQFF. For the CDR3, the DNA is TGTGCCAGCAGCCCCCCGGGACTACAAGGAATAAATGAGCAGTTCTTC.

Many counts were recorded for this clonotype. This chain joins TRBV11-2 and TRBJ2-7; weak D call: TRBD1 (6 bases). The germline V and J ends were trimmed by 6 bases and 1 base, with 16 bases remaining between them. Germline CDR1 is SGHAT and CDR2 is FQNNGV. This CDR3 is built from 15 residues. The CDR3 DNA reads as TGTGCCAGCAGGTCTTACAGGGACACTTCCTACGAGCAGTACTTC. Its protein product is CASRSYRDTSYEQYF.